These 2 T cell receptor beta chains were sequenced from one sample in a study of blood T cell repertoires in COVID-19. TCRdb's copy holds only in-frame clones and misses some; the assay was immunoSEQ multiplex PCR. The sample lists around 400,000 clones; around 87% were seen once. The source material was peripheral blood. All receptors derive from a woman aged 55-70 years with COVID-19, enrolled during active disease.

The chain uses TRBV7-9 and TRBJ1-4, with 7 bases aligning to TRBD1. V was pared by 5 bases and J by 10 bases, with 13 bases of the junction left unmatched. From germline, CDR1 is SEHNR and CDR2 FQNEAQ (reference sequence). The CDR3 is 15 residues long. The CDR3 DNA reads TGTGCCAGCAGCATCGCAGGGACAGTTCAAGGAAAACTGTTTTTT. Amino acid sequence: CASSIAGTVQGKLFF.

The chain uses TRBV6-1 and TRBJ1-4; no definite D call. Per the germline V gene, CDR1 is MNHNS and CDR2 is SASEGT. The CDR3 is made up of 17 amino acids. With 4 bases removed from V and 3 bases from J, the gap between germline ends came to 18 bases. CDR3 protein: CASSGSLGFDSNEKLFF. CDR3 nucleotide sequence: TGTGCCAGCAGTGGGAGCCTTGGTTTTGATTCTAATGAAAAACTGTTTTTT.